This T cell receptor (beta chain) originates from a study of vaccination effects on CD4 cells after COVID-19. Sequencing was performed with immunoSEQ multiplex PCR; in TCRdb, only in-frame clones are kept and a portion is missing. The sample yields tens of thousands of clones, around two thirds seen once. Using viral peptide pools, the ViraFEST assay grew out antigen-specific CD4+ T cells prior to sequencing. Having been cultured for around nine days, the cells underwent CD4+ T cell isolation. All participants had two doses of either the BNT162b2 or mRNA-1273 vaccine. Absence of prior SARS-CoV-2 infection characterized the vaccine recipients, who showed negative nucleocapsid antibodies. With regard to this clone: Its antigen is still unknown.

Trimming cost V 3 bases and J 4 bases; bases outside gene matches: 10. Per germline, CDR1 SGHRS and CDR2 YFSETQ. This CDR3 is 17 amino acids long. The source of this sequence is a human donor who received a COVID-19 vaccine. Sample: CD4+ T cells from PBMCs cultured with HCoV-229E spike peptides, taken after COVID-19 vaccination. The chain is built from TRBV5-1 and TRBJ2-3, with 11 bases that match TRBD1. CDR3 bases: TGCGCCAGCAGCTCAAGGGACAGGGGGTTTTTCGCAGATACGCAGTATTTT. Amino acids: CASSSRDRGFFADTQYF.